This T cell receptor beta chain is drawn from a study of OX40 agonist ivuxolimab in advanced cancers. Sequenced by immunoSEQ multiplex PCR; TCRdb stores in-frame clones only, minus some. The sample shows roughly 26,000 clones, 76% of them seen only once. In germline, CDR1 is MDHEN, CDR2 SYDVKM. Trimming removed 4 bases from V and 7 bases from J; junction bases left unmatched: 9. The CDR3 has 16 amino acids. This TCR was sampled from an adult with an advanced solid tumor such as melanoma, head and neck, liver or kidney cancer. Sequenced here: CD4+ or CD8+ T cells sorted from blood, sampled in a trial of the OX40 agonist ivuxolimab. The V gene is TRBV28, the J gene TRBJ1-4, with 10 bases fitting TRBD1. As DNA, the CDR3 is TGTGCCAGCAGTTCTGGGACAGGGGCCGGTGGTGAAAAACTGTTTTTT. This sequence encodes CASSSGTGAGGEKLFF.